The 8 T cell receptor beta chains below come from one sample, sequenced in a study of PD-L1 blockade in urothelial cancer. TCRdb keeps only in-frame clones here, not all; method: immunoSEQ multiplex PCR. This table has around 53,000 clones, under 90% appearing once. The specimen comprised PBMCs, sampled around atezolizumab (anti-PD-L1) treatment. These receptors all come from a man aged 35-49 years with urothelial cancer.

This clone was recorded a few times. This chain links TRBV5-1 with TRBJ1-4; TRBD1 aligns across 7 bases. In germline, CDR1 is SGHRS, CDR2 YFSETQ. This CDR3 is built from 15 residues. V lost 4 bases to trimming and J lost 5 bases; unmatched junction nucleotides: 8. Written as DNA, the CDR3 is TGCGCCAGCAGCGCACGTGACAGGGAAAATGAAAAACTGTTTTTT. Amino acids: CASSARDRENEKLFF.

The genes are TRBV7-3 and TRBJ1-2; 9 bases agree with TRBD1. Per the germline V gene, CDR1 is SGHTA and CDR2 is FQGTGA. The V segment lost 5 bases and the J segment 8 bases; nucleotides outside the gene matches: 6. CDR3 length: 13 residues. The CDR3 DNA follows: TGTGCCAGCAGCCGGGCGACAGGGGGAGGCTACACCTTC. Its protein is CASSRATGGGYTF.

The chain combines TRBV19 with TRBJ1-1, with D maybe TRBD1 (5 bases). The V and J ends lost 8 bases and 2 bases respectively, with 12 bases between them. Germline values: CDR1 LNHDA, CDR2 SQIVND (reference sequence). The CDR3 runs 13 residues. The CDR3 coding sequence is TGTGCCAGTGAGCTAGGGGCAAACACTGAAGCTTTCTTT. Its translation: CASELGANTEAFF.

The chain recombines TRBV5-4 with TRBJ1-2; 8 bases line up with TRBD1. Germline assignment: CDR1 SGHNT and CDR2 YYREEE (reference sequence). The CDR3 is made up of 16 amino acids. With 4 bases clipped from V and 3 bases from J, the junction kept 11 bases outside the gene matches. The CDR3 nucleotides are TGTGCCAGCAGCCCCACGGCCGGGACAGGCGACTATGGCTACACCTTC. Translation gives CASSPTAGTGDYGYTF. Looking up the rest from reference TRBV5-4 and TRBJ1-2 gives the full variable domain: ETGVTQSPTHLIKTRGQQVTLRCSSQSGHNTVSWYQQALGQGPQFIFQYYREEENGRGNFPPRFSGLQFPNYSSELNVNALELDDSALYLCASSPTAGTGDYGYTFGSGTRLTVV.

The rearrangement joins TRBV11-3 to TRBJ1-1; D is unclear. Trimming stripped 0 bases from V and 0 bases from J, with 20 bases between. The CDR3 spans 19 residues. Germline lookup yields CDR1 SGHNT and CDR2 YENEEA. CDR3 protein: CASSLDPIWEGTMNTEAFF. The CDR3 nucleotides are TGTGCCAGCAGCTTAGACCCCATTTGGGAGGGAACCATGAACACTGAAGCTTTCTTT.

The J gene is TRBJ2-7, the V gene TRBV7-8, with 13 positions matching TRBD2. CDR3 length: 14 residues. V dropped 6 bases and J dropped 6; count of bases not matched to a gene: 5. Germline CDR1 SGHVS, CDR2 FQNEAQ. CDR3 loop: CASRKGLAGSEQYF. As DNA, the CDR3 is TGTGCCAGCAGGAAGGGACTAGCGGGAAGCGAGCAGTACTTC.

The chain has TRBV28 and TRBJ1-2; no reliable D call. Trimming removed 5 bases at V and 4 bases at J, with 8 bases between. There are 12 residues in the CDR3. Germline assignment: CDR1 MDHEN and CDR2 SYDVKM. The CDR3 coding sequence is TGTGCCAGCAGTATCTACAGCTATGGCTACACCTTC. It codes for CASSIYSYGYTF.

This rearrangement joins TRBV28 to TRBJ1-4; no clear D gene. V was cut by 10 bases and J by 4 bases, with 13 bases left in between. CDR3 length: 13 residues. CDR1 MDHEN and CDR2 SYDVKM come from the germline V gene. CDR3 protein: CAIQDGGNEKLFF. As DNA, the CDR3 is TGTGCCATCCAGGACGGAGGTAATGAAAAACTGTTTTTT.